These T cell receptor beta chains were read from a single sample in a study of blood T cell repertoires in COVID-19. This table comes from immunoSEQ multiplex PCR, and its TCRdb copy is limited to in-frame clones, with some not included. Among a few hundred thousand clones listed, around nine tenths were seen once. The specimen was peripheral blood. Receptors were obtained from a man aged 60-69 years who had recovered from COVID-19. Both conserved end residues are part of each CDR3. D genes are given only for firm matches. Expanded clones are given a class, and other clones once, few, many or no size at all.

clone_size: NA; v_call: TRBV12-2; j_call: TRBJ1-2; d_call: NA; cdr3_aa: CASRFSRRTTLNYGYTF
clone_size: NA; v_call: TRBV6-6; j_call: TRBJ1-2; d_call: TRBD1; cdr3_aa: CASSAGTDFYGYTF
clone_size: NA; v_call: TRBV19; j_call: TRBJ1-5; d_call: NA; cdr3_aa: CASSIETAGNQPQHF
clone_size: NA; v_call: TRBV15; j_call: TRBJ2-5; d_call: NA; cdr3_aa: CATSRGQEETQYF
clone_size: NA; v_call: TRBV5-6; j_call: TRBJ1-1; d_call: NA; cdr3_aa: CASSPVQTNTEAFF
clone_size: NA; v_call: TRBV27; j_call: TRBJ2-1; d_call: TRBD2; cdr3_aa: CASSLSPLAGGFGNEQFF
clone_size: NA; v_call: TRBV6-1; j_call: TRBJ1-2; d_call: TRBD1; cdr3_aa: CASSPPGQSYGYTF
clone_size: NA; v_call: TRBV19; j_call: TRBJ2-3; d_call: TRBD2; cdr3_aa: CASSLGLAGGPIDTQYF
clone_size: NA; v_call: TRBV2; j_call: TRBJ2-1; d_call: TRBD2; cdr3_aa: CAKILAGNPRDEQFF
clone_size: few; v_call: TRBV7-2; j_call: TRBJ1-4; d_call: NA; cdr3_aa: CASSLGVGLRGNEKLFF
clone_size: NA; v_call: TRBV19; j_call: TRBJ1-1; d_call: NA; cdr3_aa: CASSVRGGEAFF
clone_size: NA; v_call: TRBV15; j_call: TRBJ2-7; d_call: TRBD1; cdr3_aa: CATRQRTGGSSYEQYF